Listed below are T cell receptor beta chains from one sample, sequenced in a study of T cell responses to AZD1222 COVID-19 vaccine. Sequencing used immunoSEQ multiplex PCR; TCRdb keeps in-frame clones, though not all of them. The table records about 110,000 clones, around 87% of them present only once. The sequencing here drew on peripheral blood, taken on day 0 of AZD1222 vaccination. These receptors came from an adult in good health. Both conserved end residues are part of each CDR3. The D gene is left open where the match is weak. Rows may omit the clone size; those that give it use once, few, many or a size class.

clone_size j_call d_call v_call cdr3_nt cdr3_aa
once TRBJ1-6 . TRBV5-1 TGCGCCAGCAGCTTGGATCTCAGGACCTTAGGTGGAGCCCTCCACTTT CASSLDLRTLGGALHF
. TRBJ2-1 TRBD1 TRBV7-6 TGTGCCAGCAGCTTAGCGGGCAGAGCGGACAGGGCCCCCTACAATGAGCAGTTCTTC CASSLAGRADRAPYNEQFF
. TRBJ2-2 . TRBV7-2 TGTGCCAGCAGCGGGGGACCGAACACCGGGGAGCTGTTTTTT CASSGGPNTGELFF
. TRBJ2-1 . TRBV6-2/TRBV6-3 TGTGCCAGCAGTTACACATCCGGGACTTTGCAGTTCTTC CASSYTSGTLQFF
. TRBJ1-4 . TRBV7-9 TGTGCCAGCAGCTTCCGACTAGGGGAAAAACTGTTTTTT CASSFRLGEKLFF
. TRBJ2-7 . TRBV11-2 TGTGCCAGCAGCTTAGGACTAGATGCCTACGAGCAGTACTTC CASSLGLDAYEQYF
. TRBJ1-1 . TRBV12-3/TRBV12-4 TGTGCCAGCAGTTTTCTCCCAGGGGTTGCTTTCTTT CASSFLPGVAFF
. TRBJ1-5 TRBD1 TRBV3-1/TRBV3-2 TGTGCCAGCAGCCAGACAGGGCGAAGTCAGCCCCAGCATTTT CASSQTGRSQPQHF
few TRBJ1-5 . TRBV18 TGTGCCAGCTCGGCCCAGGGGTCGGCGTATCAGCCCCAGCATTTT CASSAQGSAYQPQHF
. TRBJ2-3 TRBD1 TRBV6-4 TGTGCCAGCAGCTCCGGGACAGGGTACTCGGATGGAGATACGCAGTATTTT CASSSGTGYSDGDTQYF
. TRBJ1-1 . TRBV29-1 TGCAGCGTTGTGGGAGCGGGTGGGAACACTGAAGCTTTCTTT CSVVGAGGNTEAFF
medium-sized TRBJ2-5 . TRBV10-1 TGCGCCAGCAGTGAAAAGGGGAGTTTAGAGACCCAGTACTTC CASSEKGSLETQYF
. TRBJ2-2 . TRBV30 TGTGCCTGGAGTGTAGAAGGTGACACCGGGGAGCTGTTTTTT CAWSVEGDTGELFF
. TRBJ2-7 TRBD2 TRBV14 TGTGCCAGCAGCCCTCGGACTAGCGGGAGGGCCCGGATGGGGGAGCAGTACTTC CASSPRTSGRARMGEQYF
. TRBJ2-7 TRBD2 TRBV30 TGTGCCTGGAGGGCTTCTAGCGGGAGTCTGGGGGAGCAGTACTTC CAWRASSGSLGEQYF
. TRBJ1-4 . TRBV15 TGTGCCACCAGCAGAGATTCTCTATCTAATGAAAAACTGTTTTTT CATSRDSLSNEKLFF
. TRBJ1-1 TRBD1 TRBV4-2 TGTGCCAGCAGCCTTCAAATGGGGACAGGGAACACTGAAGCTTTCTTT CASSLQMGTGNTEAFF
. TRBJ1-4 TRBD1 TRBV19 TGTGCCAGTAGTGGGGCAGGGGGAGCTAATGAAAAACTGTTTTTT CASSGAGGANEKLFF
. TRBJ1-1 . TRBV5-1 TGCGCCAGCAGCTTGGCGATGGGTATAGGGGGGAACACTGAAGCTTTCTTT CASSLAMGIGGNTEAFF
. TRBJ2-7 TRBD2 TRBV7-2 TGTGCCAGCAGCTTATCTAGCGGGACAAACGAGCAGTACTTC CASSLSSGTNEQYF
. TRBJ2-3 . TRBV28 TGTGCCAGCAGTTTAGTTGGACCTTTCGGCCTAAGGGGGACAGATACGCAGTATTTT CASSLVGPFGLRGTDTQYF
. TRBJ1-2 . TRBV12-5 TGTGCTAGTGGTTTGATAGGATCTCATGGCTACACCTTC CASGLIGSHGYTF
once TRBJ2-1 TRBD2 TRBV27 TGTGCCAGCAGTTTCCTACCAGCGGGGGCCCTCTACAATGAGCAGTTCTTC CASSFLPAGALYNEQFF
few TRBJ1-5 . TRBV19 TGTGCCACCGACCTCGGACAATTATGGACGGAAGCCAATCAGCCCCAGCATTTT CATDLGQLWTEANQPQHF
. TRBJ1-1 TRBD1 TRBV6-2/TRBV6-3 TGTGCCAGCAGCCAGTCACAGGGGCTGTGGGCTTTCTTT CASSQSQGLWAFF
once TRBJ2-4 . TRBV5-8 TGTGCCAGCAGCCCCCAGAACGGTGGCAAAAACATTCAGTACTTC CASSPQNGGKNIQYF
once TRBJ1-4 . TRBV7-8 TGTGCCAGCAGCCTCAGGACGGCTGCAACTAATGAAAAACTGTTTTTT CASSLRTAATNEKLFF
. TRBJ2-2 TRBD1 TRBV27 TGTGCCAGCAGTTCTCCAGGGGGCGAGACCGGGGAGCTGTTTTTT CASSSPGGETGELFF
. TRBJ2-1 . TRBV21-1 TGTGCCAGCACCCTTCAAGATCGGGAGAACCGATACAATGAGCAGTTCTTC CASTLQDRENRYNEQFF
. TRBJ1-5 . TRBV4-3 TGCGCCAGCAGCCAAGAATCAGGGAGGAATCAGCCCCAGCATTTT CASSQESGRNQPQHF
. TRBJ2-1 TRBD2 TRBV11-2 TGTGCCAGCAGCTCCCTACGACTAGCGGGGCGGTACAATGAGCAGTTCTTC CASSSLRLAGRYNEQFF
. TRBJ1-1 . TRBV15 TGTGCCACCAGCAAGGGACAGAACACTGAAGCTTTCTTT CATSKGQNTEAFF
. TRBJ1-5 . TRBV7-2 TGTGCCAGCAGCTTTCAGGCCTCTCGGGGACAGCCCCAGCATTTT CASSFQASRGQPQHF
. TRBJ1-2 TRBD1 TRBV4-3 TGCGCCAGCAGCCTACAGGGGGCACGGGGCTACACCTTC CASSLQGARGYTF
. TRBJ2-5 . TRBV5-1 TGCGCCAGCAGCCGACTGGTTAGTCGCGAGACCCAGTACTTC CASSRLVSRETQYF
. TRBJ1-1 . TRBV6-5 TGTGCCAGCATTGGGGGCAGGGCTAACACTGAAGCTTTCTTT CASIGGRANTEAFF
once TRBJ1-2 . TRBV6-4 TGTGCCAGCAGTCCTGGTCCCAGGAACTATGGCTACACCTTC CASSPGPRNYGYTF
once TRBJ2-3 TRBD2 TRBV3-1/TRBV3-2 TGTGCCAGCATCAAAGGTCCCCCGACTAGCGGGAGCACAGATACGCAGTATTTT CASIKGPPTSGSTDTQYF
. TRBJ2-1 TRBD2 TRBV11-3 TGTGCCAGCAGCACTAGCGGGGCCTACAATGAGCAGTTCTTC CASSTSGAYNEQFF
. TRBJ2-2 TRBD1 TRBV24-1 TGTGCCACCAGTGATTCCCGGGACAGGGGCACCGGGGAGCTGTTTTTT CATSDSRDRGTGELFF
. TRBJ2-2 TRBD2 TRBV7-2 TGTGCCAGCAGCTTACGTATAGCGGGAGGCCTAGTGGAGCTGTTTTTT CASSLRIAGGLVELFF
. TRBJ2-3 . TRBV19 TGTGCCAGTAGTATCGGGGCGTCCCCAGATACGCAGTATTTT CASSIGASPDTQYF
. TRBJ1-1 . TRBV28 TGTGCCAGCGTATACAGGGACGGTGAAGCTTTCTTT CASVYRDGEAFF
. TRBJ1-3 . TRBV24-1 TGTGCCACCAGTGAAGGGGGGAGATCGGGAAACACCATATATTTT CATSEGGRSGNTIYF
. TRBJ1-5 . TRBV6-6 TGTGCCAGCGGACTAACCGGCGGGGATAGCAATCAGCCCCAGCATTTT CASGLTGGDSNQPQHF
once TRBJ2-7 . TRBV7-3 TGTGCCAGCAGCTTAGGAGGGGGCCAAGACGAGCAGTACTTC CASSLGGGQDEQYF
. TRBJ2-7 TRBD2 TRBV7-8 TGTGCCAGCAGCTTGGGGGGGACTAGCGGGATTACCTACGAGCAGTACTTC CASSLGGTSGITYEQYF
. TRBJ1-2 . TRBV9 TGTGCCAGCAGCGAACAGGGTGCAGACGACTATGGCTACACCTTC CASSEQGADDYGYTF
. TRBJ1-5 . TRBV5-6 TGTGCCAGCAGCATGGACAAGGGCAATCAGCCCCAGCATTTT CASSMDKGNQPQHF
. TRBJ1-2 TRBD1 TRBV4-1 TGCGCCAGCAGCCAAGACGACCTGACAGGGATCCACTATGGCTACACCTTC CASSQDDLTGIHYGYTF
once TRBJ1-1 . TRBV2 TGTGCCAGCAACCGGACAGTGAACACTGAAGCTTTCTTT CASNRTVNTEAFF
medium-sized TRBJ2-3 TRBD1 TRBV6-4 TGTGCCAGCAGTGCCCTGTCCGGGACAGGCACAGATACGCAGTATTTT CASSALSGTGTDTQYF
. TRBJ1-3 . TRBV6-2/TRBV6-3 TGTGCCAGCAGTTACGGTTCCAGCTCTGGAAACACCATATATTTT CASSYGSSSGNTIYF
. TRBJ1-3 . TRBV9 TGTGCCAGCAGCGCCAACTCTGGAAACACCATATATTTT CASSANSGNTIYF
. TRBJ2-1 . TRBV4-3 TGCGCCAGCAGCCATCTAACCGGGACGGGCGGGAATGAGCAGTTCTTC CASSHLTGTGGNEQFF